Presented here are 10 T cell receptor beta chains from one specimen sequenced in a study of blood T cell repertoires in COVID-19. Measured with immunoSEQ multiplex PCR; TCRdb has only the in-frame clones, and not every one. The sample shows 180,000 or so clones, approximately 90% of them seen only once. Sample: peripheral blood. The receptors derive from a woman under 40 with acute or convalescent COVID-19.

This clone was seen just once. The chain recombines TRBV5-6 with TRBJ2-2; the match to TRBD1 covers 7 bases. CDR1 is SGHDT and CDR2 is YYEEEE in the germline V gene. The CDR3 has 16 amino acids. The V gene end was trimmed by 4 bases and the J gene end by 7 bases; junction bases not matched to a gene: 13. CDR3 protein: CASSHGQVVRSGELFF. CDR3 bases: TGTGCCAGCAGCCACGGACAGGTCGTACGCAGCGGGGAGCTGTTTTTT. Together with reference TRBV5-6 and TRBJ2-2, the CDR3 gives the full variable domain: DAGVTQSPTHLIKTRGQQVTLRCSPKSGHDTVSWYQQALGQGPQFIFQYYEEEERQRGNFPDRFSGHQFPNYSSELNVNALLLGDSALYLCASSHGQVVRSGELFFGEGSRLTVL.

The CDR3 loop is CATSDSNRVWEQYF. In nucleotides, the CDR3 is TGTGCCACCAGTGATTCAAACAGGGTTTGGGAGCAGTACTTC. The chain couples TRBV24-1 to TRBJ2-7; D perhaps matches TRBD1 (6 bases). The germline CDR1 and CDR2 sequences are KGHDR and SFDVKD. Deletions cut 2 bases from V and 7 bases from J, with 14 bases between. CDR3 length: 14 amino acids.

The V and J genes are TRBV11-2 and TRBJ2-4, with D maybe TRBD1 (5 bases). Germline values: CDR1 SGHAT, CDR2 FQNNGV. This CDR3 is 16 amino acids long. Trimming left V 1 base short and J 6 bases short, with 16 bases between. CDR3 sequence (DNA): TGTGCCAGCAGCTTAGCGCATGGGGCGGCCGGAAACATTCAGTACTTC. Protein product: CASSLAHGAAGNIQYF.

The chain uses TRBV28 and TRBJ2-7; a weak D match, TRBD2 (5 bases). The germline V and J ends were trimmed by 11 bases and 3 bases, with 20 bases remaining between them. Germline CDR1 is MDHEN and CDR2 is SYDVKM. The length of the CDR3 is 14 residues. As DNA, the CDR3 is TGTGCCCCCCACGGGGAGACTACGAGCTACGAGCAGTACTTC. This translates into CAPHGETTSYEQYF.

The chain uses TRBV5-1 and TRBJ2-7, with a tentative D call TRBD1 (6 bases). Germline assignment: CDR1 SGHRS and CDR2 YFSETQ. The V end was cut by 7 bases, the J end by 4 bases, with 9 bases between. CDR3 length: 11 residues. DNA for the CDR3: TGCGCCAGCTATACAGGGTACGAGCAGTACTTC. This translates into CASYTGYEQYF.

This clone was picked up a small number of times. The V and J genes are TRBV27 and TRBJ1-5; 8 nucleotides match TRBD1. The germline gives CDR1 MNHEY, CDR2 SMNVEV (reference sequence). J was trimmed by 6 bases and V by 5 bases; bases with no gene match: 9. The CDR3 runs 15 residues. Written as DNA, the CDR3 is TGTGCCAGCAGTACCGGGACAGGATATAGTCAGCCCCAGCATTTT. This sequence encodes CASSTGTGYSQPQHF.

V and J are TRBV10-1 and TRBJ2-2; perhaps TRBD1 as D (6 bases). V was trimmed by 6 bases and J by 0 bases, leaving 14 bases between them. This CDR3 spans 16 amino acids. Germline V CDR1 and CDR2: WNHNN, SYGVQD (reference sequence). The CDR3 nucleotides read TGCGCCAGCAGCCGGACAGCGATTGCGAACACCGGGGAGCTGTTTTTT. Amino acids: CASSRTAIANTGELFF.

The chain recombines TRBV30 with TRBJ2-1; no firm D call. Germline CDR1 and CDR2: GTSNPN and SVGIG (reference sequence). This CDR3 is 15 amino acids long. Trimming pared 7 bases from V and 3 bases from J, leaving 19 bases between. The CDR3 DNA follows: TGTGCCTTCCATACCCAGTCCCTGAACTACAATGAGCAGTTCTTC. Translated, it gives CAFHTQSLNYNEQFF.

V is TRBV27 and J is TRBJ2-1; 8 nucleotides align to TRBD1. The CDR3 sequence is 17 residues long. With 7 bases clipped from V and 4 bases from J, the junction kept 15 bases outside the gene matches. The V gene's germline CDR1 is MNHEY and CDR2 SMNVEV (reference sequence). The CDR3 sequence: CASTLWASGGAYNEQFF. CDR3 nucleotide sequence: TGTGCCAGCACCCTTTGGGCTTCAGGGGGCGCATACAATGAGCAGTTCTTC.

The chain uses TRBV6-4 and TRBJ2-3, with 8 bases aligning to TRBD1. The CDR3 sequence is 15 residues long. Germline CDR1 reads MRHNA; CDR2 reads SNTAGT. The V segment lost 8 bases and the J segment 0 bases; nucleotides outside the gene matches: 7. The CDR3 is CASASRGHSTDTQYF. For the CDR3, the DNA is TGTGCCAGCGCGTCCAGGGGGCATAGCACAGATACGCAGTATTTT.